This TCR beta chain was captured by sequencing in a study of long-term antiretroviral therapy in people with HIV. Assay version v3.0 of immunoSEQ was used, and it was run at survey level. TCRdb's copy holds only in-frame clones and misses some; the assay was immunoSEQ multiplex PCR. The sample comprises approximately 12,000 clones, under 85% of which are singletons, and roughly 15% rests with the top ten. To note about this clone: Its specificity is unknown.

Study findings and constraints: Neither ART adherence, viral resistance nor therapy changes were documented. Repertoire dominance by clones expanded before ART was seen at all time points.

CDR1 SGHDT and CDR2 YYEEEE come from the germline V gene. The CDR3 contains 15 residues. Between the trimmed V and J ends, which lost 0 bases and 2 bases, there was a span of 10 bases. The sample consisted of unsorted PBMCs, taken 3.4 years after starting antiretroviral therapy. The genes are TRBV5-6 and TRBJ2-3; no reliable D call. The TCR was taken from a man aged 35 to 55 with HIV. The CDR3 protein is CASSLGQTLTDTQYF. Here the CDR3 DNA reads TGTGCCAGCAGCTTGGGGCAGACCCTCACAGATACGCAGTATTTT.